This T cell receptor (beta chain) derives from a study of CD8 T cells in Susac syndrome. Regarding the study as a whole: There were some 15 Susac-specific public clones in total CD8+ repertoires and roughly 5 in CD8+ TEMRA repertoires. As the study acknowledged, the number of individuals in its TCR sequencing and HLA analysis was relatively small.

Deletions cut 2 bases from V and 4 bases from J, with 17 bases between. CDR1 and CDR2 from the germline V gene are SGHDN and FVKESK. The length of the CDR3 is 16 residues. A note on this clonotype: What it recognizes is unknown.

Recently defined diagnostic criteria for definite or probable disease were fulfilled by Susac syndrome patients. Negative isolation was applied to CD8+ and CD4+ T cells, and FACS enrichment was applied to TEMRA cells. An amount of RNA that ranged from 0.5 to 1 ug was reverse transcribed with random hexamers. TCRdb re-derived calls from the immunoSEQ multiplex PCR reads in MiXCR, one entry per CDR3 protein. The sample holds roughly 150,000 distinct CDR3 sequences, 95% seen once. V and J are TRBV14 and TRBJ1-2; unclear D gene. This receptor was identified in a human donor with Susac syndrome. The material sequenced was CD8+ T cells from PBMCs. The CDR3 is CASSQSGALFSYGYTF. CDR3 DNA: TGTGCCAGCAGCCAATCTGGAGCACTTTTCTCCTATGGCTACACCTTC.